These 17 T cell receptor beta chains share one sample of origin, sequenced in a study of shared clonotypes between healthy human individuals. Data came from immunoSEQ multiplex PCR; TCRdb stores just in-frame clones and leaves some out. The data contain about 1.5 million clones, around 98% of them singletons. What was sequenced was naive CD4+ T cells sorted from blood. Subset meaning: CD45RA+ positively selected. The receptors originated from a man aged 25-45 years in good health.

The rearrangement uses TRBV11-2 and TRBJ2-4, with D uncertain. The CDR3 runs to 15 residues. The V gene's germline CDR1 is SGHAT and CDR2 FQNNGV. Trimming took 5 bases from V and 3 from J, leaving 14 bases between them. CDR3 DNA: TGTGCCAGCAGCCCTGGACGGCTAAACAAAAACATTCAGTACTTC. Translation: CASSPGRLNKNIQYF. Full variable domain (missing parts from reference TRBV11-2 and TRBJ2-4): EAGVAQSPRYKIIEKRQSVAFWCNPISGHATLYWYQQILGQGPKLLIQFQNNGVVDDSQLPKDRFSAERLKGVDSTLKIQPAKLEDSAVYLCASSPGRLNKNIQYFGAGTRLSVL.

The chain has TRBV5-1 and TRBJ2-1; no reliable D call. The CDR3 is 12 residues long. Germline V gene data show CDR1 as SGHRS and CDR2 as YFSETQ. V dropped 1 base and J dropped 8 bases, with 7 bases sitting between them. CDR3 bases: TGCGCCAGCAGCTTGAAGTTCGATGAGCAGTTCTTC. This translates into CASSLKFDEQFF.

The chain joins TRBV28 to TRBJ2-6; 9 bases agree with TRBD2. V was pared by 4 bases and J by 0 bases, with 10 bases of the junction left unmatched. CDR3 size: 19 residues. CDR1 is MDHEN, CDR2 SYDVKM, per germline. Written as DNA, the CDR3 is TGTGCCAGCAGTTCCGGATTGCTAGCGGGGTTCTCTGGGGCCAACGTCCTGACTTTC. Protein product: CASSSGLLAGFSGANVLTF.

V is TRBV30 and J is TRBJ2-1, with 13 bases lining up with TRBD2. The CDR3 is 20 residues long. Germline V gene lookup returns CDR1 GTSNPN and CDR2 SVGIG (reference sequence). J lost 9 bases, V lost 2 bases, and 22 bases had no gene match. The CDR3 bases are TGTGCCTGGAGTACCCGGACTAGCGGGAGCGTGTGGAGATTGTTGGGTGAGCAGTTCTTC. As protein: CAWSTRTSGSVWRLLGEQFF.

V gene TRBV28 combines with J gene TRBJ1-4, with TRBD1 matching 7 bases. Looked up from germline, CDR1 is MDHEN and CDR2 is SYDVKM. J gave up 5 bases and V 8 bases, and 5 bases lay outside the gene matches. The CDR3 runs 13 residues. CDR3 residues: CASRTGENEKLFF. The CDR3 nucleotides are TGTGCCAGCCGGACAGGAGAAAATGAAAAACTGTTTTTT.

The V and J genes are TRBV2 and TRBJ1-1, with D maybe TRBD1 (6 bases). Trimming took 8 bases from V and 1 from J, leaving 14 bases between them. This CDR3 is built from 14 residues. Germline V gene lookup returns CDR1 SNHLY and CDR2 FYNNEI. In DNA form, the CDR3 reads TGTGCCAGCTGGGCTAGGGGACAGAACACTGAAGCTTTCTTT. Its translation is CASWARGQNTEAFF.

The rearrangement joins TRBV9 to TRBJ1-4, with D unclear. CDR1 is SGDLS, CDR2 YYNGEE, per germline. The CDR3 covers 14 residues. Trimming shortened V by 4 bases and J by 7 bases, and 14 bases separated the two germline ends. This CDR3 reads CASSPPTSAEKLFF. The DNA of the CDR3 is TGTGCCAGCAGCCCCCCCACTTCCGCTGAAAAACTGTTTTTT. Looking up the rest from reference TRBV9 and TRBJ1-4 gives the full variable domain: DSGVTQTPKHLITATGQRVTLRCSPRSGDLSVYWYQQSLDQGLQFLIQYYNGEERAKGNILERFSAQQFPDLHSELNLSSLELGDSALYFCASSPPTSAEKLFFGSGTQLSVL.

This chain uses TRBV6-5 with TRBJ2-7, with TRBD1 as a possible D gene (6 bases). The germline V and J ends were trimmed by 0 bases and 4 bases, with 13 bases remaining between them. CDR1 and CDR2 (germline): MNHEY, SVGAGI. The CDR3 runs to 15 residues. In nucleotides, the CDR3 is TGTGCCAGCAGTTACTCTTACAGGGACGGATACGAGCAGTACTTC. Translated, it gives CASSYSYRDGYEQYF.

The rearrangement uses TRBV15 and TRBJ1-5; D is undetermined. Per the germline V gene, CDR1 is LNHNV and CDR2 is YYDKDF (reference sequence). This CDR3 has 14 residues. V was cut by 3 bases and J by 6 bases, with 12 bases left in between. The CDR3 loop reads CATSSVQAGQPQHF. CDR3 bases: TGTGCCACCAGCAGCGTGCAGGCGGGTCAGCCCCAGCATTTT.

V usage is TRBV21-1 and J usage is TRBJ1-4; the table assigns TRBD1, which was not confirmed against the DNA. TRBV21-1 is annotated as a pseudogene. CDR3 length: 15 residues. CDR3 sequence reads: CASSSPGGYGEKLFF. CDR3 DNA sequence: TGTGCCAGCAGCAGCCCAGGGGGATATGGTGAAAAACTGTTTTTT.

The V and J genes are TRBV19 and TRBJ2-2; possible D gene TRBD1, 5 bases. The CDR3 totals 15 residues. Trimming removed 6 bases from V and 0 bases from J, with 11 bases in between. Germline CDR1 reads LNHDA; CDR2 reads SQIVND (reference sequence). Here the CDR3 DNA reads TGTGCCAGTAGCAAACAGGTCGCGAACACCGGGGAGCTGTTTTTT. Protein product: CASSKQVANTGELFF.

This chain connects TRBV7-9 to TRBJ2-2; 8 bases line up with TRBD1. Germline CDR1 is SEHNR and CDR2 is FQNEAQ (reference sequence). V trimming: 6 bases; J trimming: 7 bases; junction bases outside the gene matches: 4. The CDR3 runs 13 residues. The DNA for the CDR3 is TGTGCCAGCAGATACGGGACAGGCGGGGAGCTGTTTTTT. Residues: CASRYGTGGELFF. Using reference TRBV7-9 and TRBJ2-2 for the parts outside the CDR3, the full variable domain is DTGVSQNPRHKITKRGQNVTFRCDPISEHNRLYWYRQTLGQGPEFLTYFQNEAQLEKSRLLSDRFSAERPKGSFSTLEIQRTEQGDSAMYLCASRYGTGGELFFGEGSRLTVL.

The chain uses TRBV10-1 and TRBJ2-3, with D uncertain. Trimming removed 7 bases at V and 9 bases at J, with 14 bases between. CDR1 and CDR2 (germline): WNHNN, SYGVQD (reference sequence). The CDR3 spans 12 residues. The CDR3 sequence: CASTDRFGTQYF. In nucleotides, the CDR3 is TGCGCCAGCACGGACCGCTTTGGGACGCAGTATTTT.

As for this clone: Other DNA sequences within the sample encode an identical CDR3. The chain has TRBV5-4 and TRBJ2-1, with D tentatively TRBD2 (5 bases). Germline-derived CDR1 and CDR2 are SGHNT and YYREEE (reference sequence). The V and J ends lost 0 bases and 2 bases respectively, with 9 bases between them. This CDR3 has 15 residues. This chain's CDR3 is CASSLAGNPYNEQFF. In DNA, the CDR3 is TGTGCCAGCAGCTTGGCCGGGAACCCCTACAATGAGCAGTTCTTC.

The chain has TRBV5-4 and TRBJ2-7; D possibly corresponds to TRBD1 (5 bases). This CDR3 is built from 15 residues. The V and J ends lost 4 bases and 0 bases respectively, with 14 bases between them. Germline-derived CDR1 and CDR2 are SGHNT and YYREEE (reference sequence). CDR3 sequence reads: CASSPGPYNSYEQYF. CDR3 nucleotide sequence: TGTGCCAGCAGCCCAGGGCCGTACAACTCCTACGAGCAGTACTTC. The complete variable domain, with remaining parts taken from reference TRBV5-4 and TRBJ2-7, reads ETGVTQSPTHLIKTRGQQVTLRCSSQSGHNTVSWYQQALGQGPQFIFQYYREEENGRGNFPPRFSGLQFPNYSSELNVNALELDDSALYLCASSPGPYNSYEQYFGPGTRLTVT.

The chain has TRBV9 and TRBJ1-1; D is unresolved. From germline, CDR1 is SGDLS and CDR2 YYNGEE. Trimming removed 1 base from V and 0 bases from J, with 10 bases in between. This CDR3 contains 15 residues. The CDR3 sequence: CASSVLSGMNTEAFF. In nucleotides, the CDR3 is TGTGCCAGCAGCGTATTATCCGGGATGAACACTGAAGCTTTCTTT.

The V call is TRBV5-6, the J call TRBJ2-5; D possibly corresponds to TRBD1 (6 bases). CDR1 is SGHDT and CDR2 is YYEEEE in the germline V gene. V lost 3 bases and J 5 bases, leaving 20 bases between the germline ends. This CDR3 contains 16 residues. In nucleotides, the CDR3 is TGTGCCAGCAGCTCGCTAAAAGGGGGTAGGAGGGAGACCCAGTACTTC. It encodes CASSSLKGGRRETQYF.